This T cell receptor (beta chain) was captured by sequencing in a study of cytotoxic CD8 clonotypes in ibrutinib-treated CLL. V dropped 3 bases and J dropped 0 bases, with 12 bases sitting between them. The CDR3 spans 15 residues. In germline, CDR1 is MDHEN, CDR2 SYDVKM. Assay used: immunoSEQ multiplex PCR; TCRdb lists only in-frame clones, some missing. There are some 310,000 clones in the sample; 80% occur only once, and roughly 6.3% lies in the top ten. The starting material was PBMCs, obtained before ibrutinib treatment. The sequence was collected from a human donor with chronic lymphocytic leukemia. The chain joins TRBV28 to TRBJ2-7; D is perhaps TRBD2 (5 bases). The CDR3 DNA is TGTGCCAGCAGTTTGGCTACTCGGGACTCCTACGAGCAGTACTTC. It encodes CASSLATRDSYEQYF.